This T cell receptor (beta chain) was observed in a study of T cell repertoires in ileal Crohn's disease. The germline CDR1 and CDR2 sequences are SGHNT and YENEEA. The length of the CDR3 is 16 residues. Losses at the gene ends were 2 bases for V and 1 base for J; bases not matched to a gene: 5. Clones were sequenced by immunoSEQ multiplex PCR, and TCRdb holds only the in-frame ones, with some missing. The sample holds over 3,500 clones; roughly four fifths are singletons and the top ten take approximately 17%. This chain joins TRBV11-3 and TRBJ1-1, with TRBD1 identical over 9 bases. Material for sequencing was ileal tissue. This receptor was identified in an adult with Crohn's disease. CDR3 coding DNA: TGTGCCAGCAGCTTACCCTCGACAGGGGGGAACACTGAAGCTTTCTTT. It codes for CASSLPSTGGNTEAFF.